Shown below are 12 T cell receptor beta chains from a single sample sequenced in a study of identifying expanded T cells in peripheral blood. Method: immunoSEQ multiplex PCR; TCRdb's copy keeps in-frame clones and lacks some. The sample holds 75,000 to 95,000 clones, more than 75% seen once. The sequenced sample consisted of blood. Receptor source: a person aged 18-69 years in good health.

The rearrangement joins TRBV27 to TRBJ2-2, with a tentative D call TRBD1 (5 bases). CDR1 and CDR2 from the germline V gene are MNHEY and SMNVEV (reference sequence). Trimming removed 3 bases from V and 1 base from J, with 9 bases in between. The CDR3 is 15 amino acids. The CDR3: CASSFSGWNTGELFF. DNA for the CDR3: TGTGCCAGCAGTTTTTCAGGGTGGAACACCGGGGAGCTGTTTTTT.

The rearrangement links TRBV29-1 to TRBJ2-7; no firm D call. The CDR3 contains 13 residues. V was cut by 4 bases and J by 0 bases, with 10 bases left in between. CDR1 and CDR2 (germline): SQVTM, ANQGSEA. The chain's CDR3 is CSVGPLFSYEQYF. Here the CDR3 DNA reads TGCAGCGTTGGCCCCCTTTTCTCCTACGAGCAGTACTTC.

This clone was detected only once. The CDR3 loop is CASSDQSYQPQHF. The CDR3 nucleotides are TGTGCCAGCAGTGACCAAAGTTATCAGCCCCAGCATTTT. This rearrangement joins TRBV25-1 to TRBJ1-5; D not resolved. In germline, CDR1 is MGHDK, CDR2 SYGVNS. The V end was cut by 3 bases, the J end by 5 bases, with 8 bases between. The CDR3 is 13 amino acids. Supplemented by reference TRBV25-1 and TRBJ1-5, the full variable domain reads EADIYQTPRYLVIGTGKKITLECSQTMGHDKMYWYQQDPGMELHLIHYSYGVNSTEKGDLSSESTVSRIRTEHFPLTLESARPSHTSQYLCASSDQSYQPQHFGDGTRLSIL.

J is TRBJ1-3 and V is TRBV5-1, with TRBD1 as a possible D gene (5 bases). The length of the CDR3 is 15 residues. Germline assignment: CDR1 SGHRS and CDR2 YFSETQ. Trimming pared 3 bases from V and 0 bases from J, leaving 10 bases between. The CDR3 DNA reads TGCGCCAGCAGCTCCGGGGCTACCTCTGGAAACACCATATATTTT. Its protein is CASSSGATSGNTIYF.

The rearrangement links TRBV27 to TRBJ1-1, with 7 nucleotides matching TRBD1. Germline values: CDR1 MNHEY, CDR2 SMNVEV (reference sequence). V trimming: 5 bases; J trimming: 1 base; junction bases outside the gene matches: 7. The CDR3 has 15 residues. CDR3 sequence reads: CASSLRDSANTEAFF. The CDR3 DNA is TGTGCCAGCAGTCTCCGGGACAGCGCGAACACTGAAGCTTTCTTT.

J is TRBJ1-5 and V is TRBV19, with D possibly being TRBD1 (5 bases). Per the germline V gene, CDR1 is LNHDA and CDR2 is SQIVND (reference sequence). The CDR3 is 12 residues long. The germline V and J ends were trimmed by 6 bases and 7 bases, with 10 bases remaining between them. CDR3 bases: TGTGCCAGTAGCCAAGGGGTGCAGCCCCAGCATTTT. Amino acids: CASSQGVQPQHF.

This chain joins TRBV5-6 and TRBJ1-4, with 7 bases identical to TRBD1. Germline V CDR1 and CDR2: SGHDT, YYEEEE. CDR3 length equals 16 residues. Losses at the gene ends were 0 bases for V and 4 bases for J; bases not matched to a gene: 6. The CDR3 spells CASSLAGNRGNEKLFF. Written as DNA, the CDR3 is TGTGCCAGCAGCTTGGCCGGAAACAGGGGTAATGAAAAACTGTTTTTT.

The J gene is TRBJ2-2, the V gene TRBV14; D remains ambiguous. This CDR3 is built from 15 residues. Trimming stripped 0 bases from V and 6 bases from J, with 11 bases between. Germline CDR1 and CDR2: SGHDN and FVKESK. CDR3 protein: CASSQEERLAGELFF. As DNA, the CDR3 is TGTGCCAGCAGCCAAGAGGAGAGGCTCGCCGGGGAGCTGTTTTTT.

This sequence joins TRBV10-3 and TRBJ1-1; TRBD1 agrees at 9 bases. There are 12 residues in the CDR3. J gave up 6 bases and V 9 bases, and 5 bases lay outside the gene matches. Germline values: CDR1 ENHRY, CDR2 SYGVKD. The CDR3 loop reads CAIRQGGSEAFF. The CDR3, as DNA: TGTGCCATTCGACAGGGGGGCTCTGAAGCTTTCTTT.

V is TRBV2 and J is TRBJ2-1, with 8 nucleotides matching TRBD1. The V segment lost 8 bases and the J segment 5 bases; nucleotides outside the gene matches: 14. The germline gives CDR1 SNHLY, CDR2 FYNNEI. The CDR3 length is 16 residues. This CDR3 is CASASLDRVGDNEQFF. The CDR3 DNA is TGTGCCAGCGCTTCCCTGGACAGGGTAGGGGACAATGAGCAGTTCTTC.

This clone was recorded once. The V gene is TRBV7-2, the J gene TRBJ1-4, with D tentatively TRBD1 (5 bases). Germline V lookup: CDR1 SGHTA, CDR2 FQGNSA. There are 14 residues in the CDR3. V was clipped by 7 bases and J by 5 bases, with 14 bases between them. The DNA for the CDR3 is TGTGCCAGCAAATCATGGGGCGACAATGAAAAACTGTTTTTT. It is translated as CASKSWGDNEKLFF.

The chain has TRBV10-3 and TRBJ1-2; no definite D call. Germline V gene sequence: CDR1 ENHRY, CDR2 SYGVKD. Trimming took off 3 bases at V and 0 bases at J, with 8 bases between the two ends. The CDR3 is 14 amino acids. The CDR3, as DNA: TGTGCCATCAGTGAAAGACTAGCTAACTATGGCTACACCTTC. It is translated as CAISERLANYGYTF.